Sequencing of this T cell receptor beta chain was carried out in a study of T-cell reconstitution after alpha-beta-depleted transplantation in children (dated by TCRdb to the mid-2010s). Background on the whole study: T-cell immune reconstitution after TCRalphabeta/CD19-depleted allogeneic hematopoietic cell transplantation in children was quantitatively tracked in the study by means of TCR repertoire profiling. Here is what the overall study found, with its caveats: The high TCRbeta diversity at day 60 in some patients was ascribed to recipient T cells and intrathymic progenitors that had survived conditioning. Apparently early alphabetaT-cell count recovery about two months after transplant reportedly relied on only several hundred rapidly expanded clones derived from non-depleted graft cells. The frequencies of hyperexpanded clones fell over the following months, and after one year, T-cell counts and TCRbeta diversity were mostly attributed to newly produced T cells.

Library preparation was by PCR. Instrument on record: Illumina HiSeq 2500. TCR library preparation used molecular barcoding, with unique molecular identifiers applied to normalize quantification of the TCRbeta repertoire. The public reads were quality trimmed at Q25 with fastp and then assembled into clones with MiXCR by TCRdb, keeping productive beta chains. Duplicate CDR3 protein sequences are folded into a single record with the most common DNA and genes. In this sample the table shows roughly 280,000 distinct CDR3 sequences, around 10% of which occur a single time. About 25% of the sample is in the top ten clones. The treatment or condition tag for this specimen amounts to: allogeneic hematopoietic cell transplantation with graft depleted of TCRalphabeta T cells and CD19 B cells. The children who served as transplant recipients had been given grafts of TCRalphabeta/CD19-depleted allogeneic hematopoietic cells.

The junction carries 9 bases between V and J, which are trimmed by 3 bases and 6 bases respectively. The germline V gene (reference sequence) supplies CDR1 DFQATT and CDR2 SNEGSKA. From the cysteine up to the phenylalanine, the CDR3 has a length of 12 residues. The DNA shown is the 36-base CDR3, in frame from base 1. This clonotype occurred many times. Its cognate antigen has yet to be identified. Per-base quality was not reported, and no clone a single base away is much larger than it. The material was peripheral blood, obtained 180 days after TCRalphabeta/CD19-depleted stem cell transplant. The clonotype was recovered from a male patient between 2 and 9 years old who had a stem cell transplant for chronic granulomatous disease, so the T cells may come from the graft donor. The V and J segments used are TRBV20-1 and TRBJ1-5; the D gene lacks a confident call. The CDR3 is CSARLGTQPQHF. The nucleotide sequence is TGCAGTGCTAGGTTGGGAACTCAGCCCCAGCATTTT.